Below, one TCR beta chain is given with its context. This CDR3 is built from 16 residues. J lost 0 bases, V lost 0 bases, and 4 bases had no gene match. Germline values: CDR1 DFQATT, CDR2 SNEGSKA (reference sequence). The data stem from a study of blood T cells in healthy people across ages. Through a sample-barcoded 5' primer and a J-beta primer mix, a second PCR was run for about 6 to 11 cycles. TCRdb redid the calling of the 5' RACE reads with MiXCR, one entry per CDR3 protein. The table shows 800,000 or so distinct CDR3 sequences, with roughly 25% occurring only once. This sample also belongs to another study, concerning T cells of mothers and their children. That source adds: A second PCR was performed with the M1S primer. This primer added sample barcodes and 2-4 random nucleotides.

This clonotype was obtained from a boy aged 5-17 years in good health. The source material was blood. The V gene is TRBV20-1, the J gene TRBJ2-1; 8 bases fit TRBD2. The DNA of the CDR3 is TGCAGTGCTAGAGATTCGGGGGGGAGCTCCTACAATGAGCAGTTCTTC. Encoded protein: CSARDSGGSSYNEQFF.